The 19 T cell receptor beta chains below all came from one sample that was sequenced in a study of CD8 T cells in Susac syndrome. The RNA input was about 0.5 to 1 ug, and it was reverse transcribed with random hexamers. TCRdb re-called the immunoSEQ multiplex PCR reads with MiXCR, one entry per CDR3 protein. Of about 120,000 distinct CDR3 sequences listed, approximately 96% were seen once; the top ten hold roughly 0.14%. Sequenced: CD4+ T cells from PBMCs. These receptors were taken from a human donor with Susac syndrome.

The rearrangement joins TRBV29-1 to TRBJ2-3, with 10 bases fitting TRBD2. The junction had 16 bases not matched to a gene; V was cut back by 5 bases and J by 2 bases. In germline, CDR1 is SQVTM, CDR2 ANQGSEA. This CDR3 is 18 amino acids long. The chain's CDR3 is CSVYIRAGGPRATDTQYF. The CDR3 bases are TGCAGCGTTTACATCAGAGCGGGAGGGCCCAGGGCCACAGATACGCAGTATTTT.

A single count supports this clonotype. The gene calls are TRBV20-1 and TRBJ2-7; D not resolved. The CDR3 length is 13 residues. Germline V gene data show CDR1 as DFQATT and CDR2 as SNEGSKA (reference sequence). V lost 3 bases to trimming and J lost 0 bases, with 9 bases between them. In DNA form, the CDR3 reads TGCAGTGCTAGCGGGCCGCTCTCCTACGAGCAGTACTTC. Protein product: CSASGPLSYEQYF.

The chain recombines TRBV5-1 with TRBJ1-2, with D uncertain. V was trimmed by 4 bases and J by 8 bases, leaving 15 bases between them. Germline-derived CDR1 and CDR2 are SGHRS and YFSETQ. This CDR3 is 13 amino acids long. CDR3 sequence: CASSPTTTQGYTF. CDR3 in DNA: TGCGCCAGCAGCCCGACAACAACCCAAGGCTACACCTTC.

J is TRBJ2-5 and V is TRBV29-1, with 7 bases fitting TRBD2. The CDR3 extends over 15 amino acids. Germline loops: CDR1 SQVTM, CDR2 ANQGSEA. V dropped 7 bases and J dropped 1; count of bases not matched to a gene: 12. The CDR3 protein is CSALGMPSGQETQYF. The DNA of the CDR3 is TGCAGCGCCCTTGGAATGCCTAGCGGCCAAGAGACCCAGTACTTC.

V gene TRBV12-3 or TRBV12-4 combines with J gene TRBJ1-1; no reliable D call. Trimming removed 5 bases from V and 0 bases from J, with 10 bases in between. The length of the CDR3 is 14 residues. The CDR3, as DNA: TGTGCCAGCAGTCCACAGAACATGAACACTGAAGCTTTCTTT. It is translated as CASSPQNMNTEAFF.

The chain couples TRBV14 to TRBJ1-2, with unresolved D. This CDR3 is built from 17 residues. Deletions cut 1 base from V and 2 bases from J, with 17 bases between. Germline V CDR1 and CDR2: SGHDN, FVKESK. DNA for the CDR3: TGTGCCAGCAGCCAAGCCCGTCCGGGTTTGGGCAACTATGGCTACACCTTC. It yields the protein CASSQARPGLGNYGYTF.

This clonotype came up once. V is TRBV20-1 and J is TRBJ2-1; unclear D gene. V gave up 6 bases and J gave up 2 bases, with 14 bases separating them. Germline loops: CDR1 DFQATT, CDR2 SNEGSKA (reference sequence). This CDR3 region has 14 residues. In nucleotides, the CDR3 is TGCAGTGCACTCGCTATTGGGCCCTACAATGAGCAGTTCTTC. It encodes CSALAIGPYNEQFF.

The chain links TRBV5-1 to TRBJ2-3; TRBD2 matches at 10 bases. Germline assignment: CDR1 SGHRS and CDR2 YFSETQ. The CDR3 length is 16 residues. V was clipped by 0 bases and J by 8 bases; unmatched bases: 9. CDR3 sequence: CASSLAGSGRAATQYF. The CDR3, as DNA: TGCGCCAGCAGCTTGGCAGGAAGCGGGAGGGCCGCTACGCAGTATTTT.

The chain uses TRBV19 and TRBJ2-3; 8 bases agree with TRBD2. Germline trimming cut 7 bases from V and 5 bases from J; bases unmatched to any gene: 11. Germline V gene lookup returns CDR1 LNHDA and CDR2 SQIVND (reference sequence). The CDR3 consists of 15 residues. This chain's CDR3 is CASNAKREQGDTQYF. The CDR3 region has the DNA TGTGCCAGTAATGCCAAGCGGGAGCAGGGAGATACGCAGTATTTT.

The CDR3 nucleotides are TGCAGCGCACAACAGGGGGCGACTGAAGCTTTCTTT. Its protein product is CSAQQGATEAFF. The genes are TRBV29-1 and TRBJ1-1; 9 bases line up with TRBD1. From germline, CDR1 is SQVTM and CDR2 ANQGSEA. Losses at the gene ends were 7 bases for V and 5 bases for J; bases not matched to a gene: 5. The CDR3 covers 12 residues.

This clonotype was detected only once. The chain uses TRBV7-2 and TRBJ2-1, with D maybe TRBD1 (6 bases). CDR1 is SGHTA, CDR2 FQGNSA, per germline. Trimming took off 5 bases at V and 7 bases at J, with 18 bases between the two ends. This CDR3 has 15 residues. Here the CDR3 DNA reads TGTGCCAGCAGCCCTTGGACCGCCCAGGGGAATGAGCAGTTCTTC. Translating it yields CASSPWTAQGNEQFF.

J is TRBJ1-5 and V is TRBV4-3; D call uncertain. This CDR3 region has 15 residues. CDR1 LGHNA and CDR2 YSLEER come from the germline V gene. V shed 11 bases and J shed 4 bases, with 21 bases lying between them. CDR3 sequence (DNA): TGCGCCGCACCCCGGGAGGGTTTCGGGAATCAGCCCCAGCATTTT. Its translation is CAAPREGFGNQPQHF.

The chain is built from TRBV15 and TRBJ1-1; possibly TRBD1 for D (6 bases). The CDR3 totals 14 residues. The V and J ends lost 0 bases and 5 bases respectively, with 10 bases between them. Germline V gene sequence: CDR1 LNHNV, CDR2 YYDKDF (reference sequence). The CDR3 region has the DNA TGTGCCACCAGCAGAGACCCAGGGGTGACTGAAGCTTTCTTT. Translating it yields CATSRDPGVTEAFF.

The chain joins TRBV20-1 to TRBJ1-5; D gene uncertain. Trimming stripped 6 bases from V and 7 bases from J, with 10 bases between. This CDR3 has 11 residues. Germline assignment: CDR1 DFQATT and CDR2 SNEGSKA (reference sequence). The CDR3 region has the DNA TGCAGTGCGCCGCACACCCAGCCCCAGCATTTT. It translates to CSAPHTQPQHF.

The chain has TRBV5-8 and TRBJ2-5; TRBD1 might be the D (5 bases). CDR3 size: 15 residues. V dropped 4 bases and J dropped 3 bases, with 16 bases sitting between them. The germline gives CDR1 SGHTS, CDR2 YDEGEE. This chain's CDR3 is CASSRQPRPEETQYF. The CDR3 DNA follows: TGTGCCAGCAGCCGACAGCCTAGACCCGAAGAGACCCAGTACTTC. The entire variable domain, with the rest obtained from reference TRBV5-8 and TRBJ2-5, is as follows: EAGVTQSPTHLIKTRGQQATLRCSPISGHTSVYWYQQALGLGLQFLLWYDEGEERNRGNFPPRFSGRQFPNYSSELNVNALELEDSALYLCASSRQPRPEETQYFGPGTRLLVL.

This rearrangement joins TRBV9 to TRBJ2-1, with 10 bases fitting TRBD2. J was trimmed by 0 bases and V by 0 bases; bases with no gene match: 12. The germline CDR1 and CDR2 sequences are SGDLS and YYNGEE. This CDR3 has 20 amino acids. CDR3 loop: CASSVAASGSLLSSYNEQFF. CDR3 bases: TGTGCCAGCAGCGTAGCGGCTAGCGGGAGCCTCTTAAGCTCCTACAATGAGCAGTTCTTC.

V usage is TRBV20-1 and J usage is TRBJ2-1, with unresolved D. This CDR3 contains 15 residues. CDR1 is DFQATT, CDR2 SNEGSKA, per germline (reference sequence). Trimming took 6 bases from V and 0 from J, leaving 15 bases between them. The chain's CDR3 is CSANRPASSYNEQFF. The CDR3 DNA reads as TGCAGTGCCAACAGACCGGCGAGCTCCTACAATGAGCAGTTCTTC.

The chain recombines TRBV5-6 with TRBJ2-5, with TRBD2 as a possible D gene (6 bases). The V gene lost 1 base and the J gene lost 10 bases, with 8 bases spanning the gap. The CDR3 is 11 residues long. Germline CDR1 is SGHDT and CDR2 is YYEEEE. DNA for the CDR3: TGTGCCAGCAGCTTGATGGGGGGCCAGTACTTC. Translating it yields CASSLMGGQYF.

The chain uses TRBV15 and TRBJ2-7; D could derive from TRBD1 or TRBD2 (5 bases each). The V end was cut by 8 bases, the J end by 0 bases, with 14 bases between. CDR3 length equals 14 residues. Germline lookup yields CDR1 LNHNV and CDR2 YYDKDF (reference sequence). The CDR3 DNA is TGTGCCACCCGCCGCCCAGGGACCTCCTACGAGCAGTACTTC. It yields the protein CATRRPGTSYEQYF.